This T cell receptor beta chain was identified during a study of blood T cell repertoires in COVID-19. As for the study in general: Sources were T cells, B-cell-depleted T cells, or PBMCs; the material itself was cDNA or gDNA.

In the source study's methods: Reference gene primers were amplified, and this amplification served to estimate nucleated cell counts. Only in-frame clones appear in the TCRdb table, and some are missing; sequencing was by immunoSEQ multiplex PCR. That table supplies the V and J calls and clone size; D and trimming were determined from the DNA. Altogether over 130,000 clones are present, around 85% being singletons, with the ten largest covering around 3%. The sequenced sample consisted of peripheral blood. The receptor comes from a man aged 45-65 years with acute or convalescent COVID-19.

CDR3 nucleotides: TGCGCCAGCAGAGGACAGGGACCTAGAGATACGCAGTATTTT. Protein sequence: CASRGQGPRDTQYF. The chain employs TRBV5-1 and TRBJ2-3; 8 bases line up with TRBD1. CDR3 length equals 14 residues. Germline V gene sequence: CDR1 SGHRS, CDR2 YFSETQ. V lost 5 bases to trimming and J lost 5 bases; unmatched junction nucleotides: 7.